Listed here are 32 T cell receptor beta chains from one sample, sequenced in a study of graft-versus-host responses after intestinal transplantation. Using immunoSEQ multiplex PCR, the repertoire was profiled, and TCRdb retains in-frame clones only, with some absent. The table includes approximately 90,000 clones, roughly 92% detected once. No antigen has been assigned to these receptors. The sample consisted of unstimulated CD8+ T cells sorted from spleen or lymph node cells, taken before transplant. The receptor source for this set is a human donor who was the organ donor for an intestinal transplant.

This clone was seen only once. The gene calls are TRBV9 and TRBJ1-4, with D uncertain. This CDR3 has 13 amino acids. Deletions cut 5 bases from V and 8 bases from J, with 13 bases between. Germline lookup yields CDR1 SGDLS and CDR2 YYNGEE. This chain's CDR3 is CASSGVGEEKLFF. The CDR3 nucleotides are TGTGCCAGCAGTGGCGTCGGGGAGGAAAAACTGTTTTTT.

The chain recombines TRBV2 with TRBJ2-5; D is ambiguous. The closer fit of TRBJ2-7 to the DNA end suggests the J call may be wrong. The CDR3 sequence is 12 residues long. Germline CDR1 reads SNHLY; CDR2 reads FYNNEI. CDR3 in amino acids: CASVGRQYEQYF. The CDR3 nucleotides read TGTGCCAGCGTGGGCCGGCAATACGAGCAGTACTTC.

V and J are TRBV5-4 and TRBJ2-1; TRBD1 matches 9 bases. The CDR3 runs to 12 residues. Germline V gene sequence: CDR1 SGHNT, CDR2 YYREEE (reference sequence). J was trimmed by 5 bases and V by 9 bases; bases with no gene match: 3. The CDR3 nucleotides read TGTGCCACTCGGACAGGGGACAATGAGCAGTTCTTC. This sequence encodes CATRTGDNEQFF.

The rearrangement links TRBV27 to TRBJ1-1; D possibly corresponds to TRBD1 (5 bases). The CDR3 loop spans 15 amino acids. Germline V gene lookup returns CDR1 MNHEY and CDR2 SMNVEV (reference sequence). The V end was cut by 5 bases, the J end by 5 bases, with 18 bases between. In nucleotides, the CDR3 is TGTGCCAGCAGTCTCCTCCCAGGGCTAAGTACTGAAGCTTTCTTT. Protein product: CASSLLPGLSTEAFF.

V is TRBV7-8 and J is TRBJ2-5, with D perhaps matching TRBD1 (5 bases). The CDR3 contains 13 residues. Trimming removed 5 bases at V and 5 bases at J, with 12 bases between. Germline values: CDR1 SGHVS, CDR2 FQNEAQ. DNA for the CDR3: TGTGCCAGCAGCCGCACAGGTCTCGAGACCCAGTACTTC. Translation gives CASSRTGLETQYF.

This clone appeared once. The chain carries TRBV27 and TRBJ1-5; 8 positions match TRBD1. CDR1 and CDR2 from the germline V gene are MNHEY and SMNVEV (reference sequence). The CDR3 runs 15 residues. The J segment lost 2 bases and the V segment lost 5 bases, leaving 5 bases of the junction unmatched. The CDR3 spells CASSTHRGGNQPQHF. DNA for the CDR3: TGTGCCAGCAGTACCCACAGGGGGGGCAATCAGCCCCAGCATTTT.

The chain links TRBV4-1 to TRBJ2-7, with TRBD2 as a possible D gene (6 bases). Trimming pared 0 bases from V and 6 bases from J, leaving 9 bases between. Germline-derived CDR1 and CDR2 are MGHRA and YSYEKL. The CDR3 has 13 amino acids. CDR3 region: CASSQERGVEQYF. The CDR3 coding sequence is TGCGCCAGCAGCCAAGAGCGCGGGGTCGAGCAGTACTTC.

The CDR3 here is CASSPGQGSTDTQYF. DNA of the CDR3: TGCGCCAGCAGCCCCGGACAGGGGTCAACAGATACGCAGTATTTT. V is TRBV4-1 and J is TRBJ2-3; 9 bases map to TRBD1. Per the germline V gene, CDR1 is MGHRA and CDR2 is YSYEKL. This CDR3 contains 15 residues. Trimming took 4 bases from V and 3 from J; bases not matched to a gene: 5.

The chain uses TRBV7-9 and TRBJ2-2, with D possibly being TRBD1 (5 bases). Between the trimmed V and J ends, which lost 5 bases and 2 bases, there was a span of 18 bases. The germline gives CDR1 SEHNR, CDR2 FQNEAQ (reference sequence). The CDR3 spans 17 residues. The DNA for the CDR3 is TGTGCCAGCAGCCCCGCCCTGGCAGGGCCAAACACCGGGGAGCTGTTTTTT. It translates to CASSPALAGPNTGELFF.

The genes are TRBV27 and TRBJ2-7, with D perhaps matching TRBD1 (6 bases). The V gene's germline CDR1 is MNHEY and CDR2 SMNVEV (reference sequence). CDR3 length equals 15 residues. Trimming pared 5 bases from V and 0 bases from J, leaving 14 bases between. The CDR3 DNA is TGTGCCAGCAGTCTACAGGGCTGGAGCTCCTACGAGCAGTACTTC. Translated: CASSLQGWSSYEQYF.

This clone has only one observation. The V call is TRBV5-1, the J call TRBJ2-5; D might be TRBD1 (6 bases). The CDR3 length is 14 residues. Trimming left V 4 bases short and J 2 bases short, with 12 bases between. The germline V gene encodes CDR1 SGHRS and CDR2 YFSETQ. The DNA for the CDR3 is TGCGCCAGCAGCACCTGGACAGATCAAGAGACCCAGTACTTC. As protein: CASSTWTDQETQYF. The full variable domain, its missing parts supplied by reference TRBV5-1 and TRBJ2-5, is KAGVTQTPRYLIKTRGQQVTLSCSPISGHRSVSWYQQTPGQGLQFLFEYFSETQRNKGNFPGRFSGRQFSNSRSEMNVSTLELGDSALYLCASSTWTDQETQYFGPGTRLLVL.

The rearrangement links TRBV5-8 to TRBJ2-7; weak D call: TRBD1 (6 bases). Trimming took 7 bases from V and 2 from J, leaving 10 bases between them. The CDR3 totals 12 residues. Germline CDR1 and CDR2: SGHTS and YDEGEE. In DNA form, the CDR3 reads TGTGCCAGCCTACAGGGTGCCTACGAGCAGTACTTC. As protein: CASLQGAYEQYF. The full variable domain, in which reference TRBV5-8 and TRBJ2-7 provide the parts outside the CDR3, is EAGVTQSPTHLIKTRGQQATLRCSPISGHTSVYWYQQALGLGLQFLLWYDEGEERNRGNFPPRFSGRQFPNYSSELNVNALELEDSALYLCASLQGAYEQYFGPGTRLTVT.

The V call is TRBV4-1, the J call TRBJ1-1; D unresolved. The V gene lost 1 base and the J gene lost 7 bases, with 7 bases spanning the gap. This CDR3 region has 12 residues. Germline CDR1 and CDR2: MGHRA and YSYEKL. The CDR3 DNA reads TGCGCCAGCAGCCAAGTTGGGAGTGAAGCTTTCTTT. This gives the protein CASSQVGSEAFF.

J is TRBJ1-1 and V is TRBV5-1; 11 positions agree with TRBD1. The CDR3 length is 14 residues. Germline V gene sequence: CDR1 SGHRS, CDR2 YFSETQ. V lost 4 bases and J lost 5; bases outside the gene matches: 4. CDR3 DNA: TGCGCCAGCAGCCCCGGACAGGGGGCAACTGAAGCTTTCTTT. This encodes CASSPGQGATEAFF. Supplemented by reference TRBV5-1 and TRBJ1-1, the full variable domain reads KAGVTQTPRYLIKTRGQQVTLSCSPISGHRSVSWYQQTPGQGLQFLFEYFSETQRNKGNFPGRFSGRQFSNSRSEMNVSTLELGDSALYLCASSPGQGATEAFFGQGTRLTVV.

CDR3 sequence: CASSQDIGTGGTRTEAFF. DNA for the CDR3: TGCGCCAGCAGCCAAGATATCGGGACAGGGGGGACAAGAACTGAAGCTTTCTTT. This sequence joins TRBV4-1 and TRBJ1-1; 11 bases are shared with TRBD1. This CDR3 has 18 amino acids. J lost 5 bases, V lost 0 bases, and 11 bases had no gene match. Germline V gives CDR1 MGHRA, CDR2 YSYEKL.

The CDR3 here is CASSLDGASNTEAFF. The CDR3 DNA follows: TGTGCCAGCAGCTTAGATGGGGCCTCGAACACTGAAGCTTTCTTT. This chain connects TRBV7-8 to TRBJ1-1; possibly TRBD1 for D (5 bases). Per the germline V gene, CDR1 is SGHVS and CDR2 is FQNEAQ. The CDR3 contains 15 residues. V was shortened by 1 base and J by 1 base, with 10 bases between the two germline ends.

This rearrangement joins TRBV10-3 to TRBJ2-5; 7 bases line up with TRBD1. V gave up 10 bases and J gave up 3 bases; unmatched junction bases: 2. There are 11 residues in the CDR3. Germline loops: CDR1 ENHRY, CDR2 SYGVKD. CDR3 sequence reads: CATGTEETQYF. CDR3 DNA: TGTGCCACAGGGACAGAAGAGACCCAGTACTTC.

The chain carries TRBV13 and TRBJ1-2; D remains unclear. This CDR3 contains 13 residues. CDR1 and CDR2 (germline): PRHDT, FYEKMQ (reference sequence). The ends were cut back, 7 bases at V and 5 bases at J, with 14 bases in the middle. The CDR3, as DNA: TGTGCCAGCATCCCCGGTTTTCGGTATGGCTACACCTTC. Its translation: CASIPGFRYGYTF.

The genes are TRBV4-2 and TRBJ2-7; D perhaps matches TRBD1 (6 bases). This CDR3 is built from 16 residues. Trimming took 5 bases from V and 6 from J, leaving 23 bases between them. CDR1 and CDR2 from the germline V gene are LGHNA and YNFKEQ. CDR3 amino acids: CASSVLRVQGLGEQYF. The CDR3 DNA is TGTGCCAGCAGCGTCCTCCGGGTACAGGGCCTTGGCGAGCAGTACTTC.

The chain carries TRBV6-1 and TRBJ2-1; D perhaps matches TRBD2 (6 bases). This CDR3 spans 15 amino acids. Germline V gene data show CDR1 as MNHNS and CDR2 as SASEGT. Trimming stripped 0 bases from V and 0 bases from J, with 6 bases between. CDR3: CASSEAGGSYNEQFF. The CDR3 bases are TGTGCCAGCAGTGAAGCGGGGGGCTCCTACAATGAGCAGTTCTTC.

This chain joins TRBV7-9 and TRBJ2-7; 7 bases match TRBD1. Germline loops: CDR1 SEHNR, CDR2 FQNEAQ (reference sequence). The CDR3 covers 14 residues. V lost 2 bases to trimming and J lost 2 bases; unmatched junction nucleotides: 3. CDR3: CASSLSQGAYEQYF. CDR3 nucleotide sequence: TGTGCCAGCAGCTTAAGTCAGGGGGCCTACGAGCAGTACTTC.

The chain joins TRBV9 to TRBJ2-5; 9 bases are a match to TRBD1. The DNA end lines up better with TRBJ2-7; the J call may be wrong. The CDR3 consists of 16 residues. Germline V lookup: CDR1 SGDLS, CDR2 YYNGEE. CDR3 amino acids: CASSGGGQGPSYEQYF. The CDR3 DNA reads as TGTGCCAGCAGCGGGGGGGGACAGGGACCCTCCTACGAGCAGTACTTC.

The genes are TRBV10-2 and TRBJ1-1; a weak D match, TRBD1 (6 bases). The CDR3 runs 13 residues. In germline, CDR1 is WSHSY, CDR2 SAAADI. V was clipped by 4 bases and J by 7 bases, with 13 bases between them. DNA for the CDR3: TGCGCCAGCAGTGTACAGGGTGAAGGTGAAGCTTTCTTT. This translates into CASSVQGEGEAFF.

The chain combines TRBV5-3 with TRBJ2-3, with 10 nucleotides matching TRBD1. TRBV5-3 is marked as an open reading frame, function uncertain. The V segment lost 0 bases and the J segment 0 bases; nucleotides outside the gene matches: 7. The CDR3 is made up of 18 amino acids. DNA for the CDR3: TGTGCCAGAAGCTTGGCCACTCCGGGACAGGGGAGCACAGATACGCAGTATTTT. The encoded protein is CARSLATPGQGSTDTQYF.

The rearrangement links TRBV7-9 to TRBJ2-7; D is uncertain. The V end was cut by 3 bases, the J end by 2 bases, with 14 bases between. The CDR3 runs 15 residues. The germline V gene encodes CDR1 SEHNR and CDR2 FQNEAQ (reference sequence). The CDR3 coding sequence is TGTGCCAGCAGCTTTTCCGCGCAGGCTACCTACGAGCAGTACTTC. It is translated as CASSFSAQATYEQYF. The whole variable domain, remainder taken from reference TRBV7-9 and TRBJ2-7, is DTGVSQNPRHKITKRGQNVTFRCDPISEHNRLYWYRQTLGQGPEFLTYFQNEAQLEKSRLLSDRFSAERPKGSFSTLEIQRTEQGDSAMYLCASSFSAQATYEQYFGPGTRLTVT.

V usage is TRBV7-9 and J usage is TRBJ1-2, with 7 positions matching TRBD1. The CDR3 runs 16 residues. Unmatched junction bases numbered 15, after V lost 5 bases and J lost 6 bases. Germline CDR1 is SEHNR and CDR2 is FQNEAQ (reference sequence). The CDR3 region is CASSHPPDRVVDGYTF. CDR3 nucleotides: TGTGCCAGCAGCCACCCCCCCGACAGGGTAGTCGATGGCTACACCTTC.

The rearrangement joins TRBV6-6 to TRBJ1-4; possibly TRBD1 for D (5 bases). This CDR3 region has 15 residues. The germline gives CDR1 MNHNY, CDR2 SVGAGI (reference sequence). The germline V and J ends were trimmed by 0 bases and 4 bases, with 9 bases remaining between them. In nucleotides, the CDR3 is TGTGCCAGCAGTTACTCAGGGGCCCTTAATGAAAAACTGTTTTTT. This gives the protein CASSYSGALNEKLFF.

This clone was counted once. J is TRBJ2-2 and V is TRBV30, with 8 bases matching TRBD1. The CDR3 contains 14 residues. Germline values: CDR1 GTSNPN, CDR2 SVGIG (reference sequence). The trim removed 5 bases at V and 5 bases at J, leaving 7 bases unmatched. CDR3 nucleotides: TGTGCCTGGGTCAGGGGGCCGGGAACCGGGGAGCTGTTTTTT. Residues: CAWVRGPGTGELFF.

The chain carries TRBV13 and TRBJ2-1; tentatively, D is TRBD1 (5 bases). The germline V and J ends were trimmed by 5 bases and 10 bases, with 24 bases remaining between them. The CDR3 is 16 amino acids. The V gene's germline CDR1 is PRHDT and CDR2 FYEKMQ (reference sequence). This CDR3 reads CASSPQGQAGSTEQFF. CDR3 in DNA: TGTGCCAGCAGCCCCCAGGGCCAAGCAGGCTCCACGGAGCAGTTCTTC.

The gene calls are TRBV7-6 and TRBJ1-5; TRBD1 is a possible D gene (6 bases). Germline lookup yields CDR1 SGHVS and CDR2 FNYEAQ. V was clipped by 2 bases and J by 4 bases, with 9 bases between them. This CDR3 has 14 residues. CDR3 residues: CASSLSQGNQPQHF. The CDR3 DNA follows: TGTGCCAGCAGCTTATCACAGGGAAATCAGCCCCAGCATTTT.

For the CDR3, the DNA is TGCGCCAGCAGCCAGGGGAGGACAGGGGGAAACACCATATATTTT. It is translated as CASSQGRTGGNTIYF. This rearrangement joins TRBV4-1 to TRBJ1-3; 8 bases match TRBD1. Germline CDR1 MGHRA, CDR2 YSYEKL. V lost 3 bases to trimming and J lost 4 bases; unmatched junction nucleotides: 5. The CDR3 sequence is 15 residues long.

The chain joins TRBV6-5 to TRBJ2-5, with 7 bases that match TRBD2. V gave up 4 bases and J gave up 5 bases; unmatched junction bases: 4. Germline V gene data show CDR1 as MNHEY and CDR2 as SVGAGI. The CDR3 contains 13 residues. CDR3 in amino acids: CASSFGLDETQYF. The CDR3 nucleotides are TGTGCCAGCAGTTTCGGACTAGATGAGACCCAGTACTTC.